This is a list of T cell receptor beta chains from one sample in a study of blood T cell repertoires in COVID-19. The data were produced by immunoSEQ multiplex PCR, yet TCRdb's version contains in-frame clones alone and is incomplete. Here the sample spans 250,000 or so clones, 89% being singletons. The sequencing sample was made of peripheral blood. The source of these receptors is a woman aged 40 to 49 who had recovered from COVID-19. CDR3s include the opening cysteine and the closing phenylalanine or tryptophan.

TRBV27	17	CASSLTASGRWTDTQYF
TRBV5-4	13	CASSLPAGGGYTF
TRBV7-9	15	CASSPPGGSYNEQFF
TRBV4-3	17	CASSPSTGGSFNYGYTF
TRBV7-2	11	CATRGAREQYF
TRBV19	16	CASSIMGLAVQETQYF
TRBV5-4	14	CASRTLDSYNEQFF
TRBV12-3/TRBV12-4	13	CASSPTSLETQYF
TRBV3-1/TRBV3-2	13	CASGPGQSYGYTF
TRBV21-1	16	CASSKTQGRVDQPQHF
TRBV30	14	CAWGGGGLTDTQYF
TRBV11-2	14	CASSLPQGRAEAFF
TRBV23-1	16	CASSPKLAENTGELFF
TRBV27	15	CASSLAGTGSETQYF
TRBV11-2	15	CASSLGQGANEKLFF
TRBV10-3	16	CAISESRAGGLETQYF
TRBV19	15	CASSEAGNSYNEQFF
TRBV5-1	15	CASSPRVDIAGELFF
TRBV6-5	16	CASSYSPLAGTDTQYF
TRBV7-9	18	CASSPGLAELSSYNEQFF
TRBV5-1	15	CASSLGRASNEKLFF
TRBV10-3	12	CAISVGTDTQYF
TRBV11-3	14	CASSARWSGNTIYF
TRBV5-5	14	CASSLAGENSPLHF
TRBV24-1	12	CATSDFGSTQHF
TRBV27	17	CASLASGRLGSYNEQFF
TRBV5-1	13	CASSLGLANEQFF
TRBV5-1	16	CASRASGGVSYNEQFF
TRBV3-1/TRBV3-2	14	CASSQGLTSHEQFF